Listed here are 22 T cell receptor beta chains from one sample, sequenced in a study of blood T cell repertoires in COVID-19. Here immunoSEQ multiplex PCR was the method, and the copy in TCRdb shows in-frame clones only, minus some. The sample shows around 150,000 clones, 80% to 90% of them seen only once. The sample was peripheral blood. All receptors come from a woman in her forties or fifties in a cohort sampled during active or convalescent COVID-19.

The genes are TRBV5-1 and TRBJ2-2, with 10 positions matching TRBD2. Germline trimming cut 1 base from V and 8 bases from J; bases unmatched to any gene: 5. CDR1 SGHRS and CDR2 YFSETQ come from the germline V gene. The CDR3 has 15 residues. The CDR3 DNA sequence: TGCGCCAGCAGCTTGACTAGCGGGGACTTTGGGGAGCTGTTTTTT. Protein sequence: CASSLTSGDFGELFF. The whole variable domain, filled in from reference TRBV5-1 and TRBJ2-2, reads KAGVTQTPRYLIKTRGQQVTLSCSPISGHRSVSWYQQTPGQGLQFLFEYFSETQRNKGNFPGRFSGRQFSNSRSEMNVSTLELGDSALYLCASSLTSGDFGELFFGEGSRLTVL.

This clone was found once. The V and J genes are TRBV11-1 and TRBJ2-7, with D perhaps TRBD2 (6 bases). Looked up from germline, CDR1 is SGHAT and CDR2 is FQDESV (reference sequence). The CDR3 is 13 residues long. V was clipped by 1 base and J by 5 bases, with 9 bases between them. In nucleotides, the CDR3 is TGTGCCAGCAGCTTAGGGGAGGTTCACGAGCAGTACTTC. Amino acid sequence: CASSLGEVHEQYF.

V usage is TRBV7-9 and J usage is TRBJ2-5; 12 bases agree with TRBD2. CDR1 and CDR2 from the germline V gene are SEHNR and FQNEAQ (reference sequence). With V trimmed by 3 bases and J by 5 bases, 7 bases remained unmatched. This CDR3 has 16 amino acids. CDR3 bases: TGTGCCAGCAGCTTCCCTAGCGGGGGGGCCGGGGAGACCCAGTACTTC. It is translated as CASSFPSGGAGETQYF.

This sequence joins TRBV10-3 and TRBJ2-3, with unresolved D. The CDR3 loop spans 15 amino acids. V lost 0 bases, J lost 5 bases, and 12 bases lay in between. CDR1 ENHRY and CDR2 SYGVKD come from the germline V gene. For the CDR3, the DNA is TGTGCCATCAGTGAGTCTTCCGGTCGTGGAGATACGCAGTATTTT. Protein product: CAISESSGRGDTQYF.

The V gene is TRBV6-6, the J gene TRBJ1-4, with 11 positions matching TRBD1. Germline lookup yields CDR1 MNHNY and CDR2 SVGAGI (reference sequence). V gave up 1 base and J gave up 7 bases; unmatched junction bases: 5. This CDR3 region has 16 residues. This CDR3 is CASSYLSGTGGEKLFF. The CDR3, as DNA: TGTGCCAGCAGTTACTTGTCCGGGACAGGGGGTGAAAAACTGTTTTTT.

The rearrangement joins TRBV7-3 to TRBJ2-7; 10 nucleotides align to TRBD2. Trimming cost V 0 bases and J 5 bases; bases outside gene matches: 4. Germline CDR1 SGHTA, CDR2 FQGTGA. The CDR3 is made up of 15 amino acids. As DNA, the CDR3 is TGTGCCAGCAGCTTAACTTCACTAGCGGGGAACGAGCAGTACTTC. As protein: CASSLTSLAGNEQYF.

The chain recombines TRBV30 with TRBJ2-7; the D gene is possibly TRBD1 (6 bases). The V end was cut by 3 bases, the J end by 7 bases, with 16 bases between. In germline, CDR1 is GTSNPN, CDR2 SVGIG (reference sequence). CDR3 length equals 13 residues. This CDR3 reads CAWSGRQDGEQYF. CDR3 DNA sequence: TGTGCCTGGAGCGGTCGACAGGATGGGGAGCAGTACTTC.

The chain employs TRBV6-5 and TRBJ2-7; D ambiguous. V was clipped by 2 bases and J by 4 bases, with 9 bases between them. CDR1 is MNHEY and CDR2 is SVGAGI in the germline V gene. The CDR3 has 13 amino acids. The CDR3 bases are TGTGCCAGCAGTTACATGAGAGGTTACGAGCAGTACTTC. Its protein product is CASSYMRGYEQYF.

The chain combines TRBV6-5 with TRBJ2-1; TRBD1 might be the D (6 bases). Germline CDR1 and CDR2: MNHEY and SVGAGI. The ends were cut back, 0 bases at V and 9 bases at J, with 15 bases in the middle. The CDR3 is 15 amino acids. CDR3 nucleotide sequence: TGTGCCAGCAGTTACTCGATAACAGGGTTGGCTGAGCAGTTCTTC. The encoded protein is CASSYSITGLAEQFF.

The chain links TRBV7-9 to TRBJ1-5, with 7 bases fitting TRBD1. Trimming at V came to 10 bases and at J to 7 bases, leaving 16 bases not matched to a gene. This CDR3 has 15 residues. Germline V CDR1 and CDR2: SEHNR, FQNEAQ (reference sequence). The CDR3 DNA sequence: TGTGCCACCGGTTTGGACAGGACCGCTTTGCAGCCCCAGCATTTT. Protein sequence: CATGLDRTALQPQHF.

The chain couples TRBV6-6 to TRBJ2-5, with D maybe TRBD1 (6 bases). The CDR3 extends over 15 amino acids. Germline CDR1 and CDR2: MNHNY and SVGAGI (reference sequence). V lost 6 bases and J lost 2, with 16 bases in between. The CDR3 sequence: CASSLPGTKQETQYF. CDR3 DNA sequence: TGTGCCAGCAGCCTCCCCGGGACAAAACAAGAGACCCAGTACTTC.

The J gene is TRBJ2-5, the V gene TRBV5-6; the D is unclear. The length of the CDR3 is 11 residues. The germline CDR1 and CDR2 sequences are SGHDT and YYEEEE. V lost 4 bases to trimming and J lost 2 bases, with 3 bases between them. The CDR3 is CASSTQETQYF. The CDR3 DNA is TGTGCCAGCAGCACTCAAGAGACCCAGTACTTC.

CDR3 in DNA: TGTGCCAGCAGTTACTCGAGTAGCGGGTTCACAGATACGCAGTATTTT. As protein: CASSYSSSGFTDTQYF. The chain couples TRBV6-6 to TRBJ2-3, with 7 bases aligning to TRBD2. Germline V gene data show CDR1 as MNHNY and CDR2 as SVGAGI (reference sequence). Trimming took 0 bases from V and 2 from J; bases not matched to a gene: 5. This CDR3 spans 16 amino acids.

The CDR3 region has the DNA TGTGCCAGTAGTAGGGGGGTGGGTGCGGGCTATGGCTACACCTTC. Translation: CASSRGVGAGYGYTF. The chain carries TRBV19 and TRBJ1-2; D might be TRBD1 (5 bases). Trimming cost V 4 bases and J 4 bases, with 16 bases left between them. Germline V lookup: CDR1 LNHDA, CDR2 SQIVND (reference sequence). The CDR3 sequence is 15 residues long.

The chain couples TRBV18 to TRBJ1-2; TRBD1 is a possible D gene (6 bases). CDR1 is KGHSH and CDR2 is LQKENI in the germline V gene. With 4 bases removed from V and 6 bases from J, the gap between germline ends came to 12 bases. CDR3 size: 13 residues. CDR3 region: CASSLRGADGYTF. DNA of the CDR3: TGTGCCAGCTCACTCCGGGGGGCAGATGGCTACACCTTC.

In nucleotides, the CDR3 is TGTGCCAGCAGCGACTCCGGGAGGTCGAATCAGCCCCAGCATTTT. As protein: CASSDSGRSNQPQHF. V gene TRBV6-5 combines with J gene TRBJ1-5; D uncertain. V was pared by 6 bases and J by 4 bases, with 16 bases between. The CDR3 length is 15 residues. CDR1 is MNHEY and CDR2 is SVGAGI in the germline V gene.

The chain carries TRBV7-9 and TRBJ2-3, with a possible D match to TRBD2 (6 bases). Germline V CDR1 and CDR2: SEHNR, FQNEAQ (reference sequence). The CDR3 sequence is 15 residues long. Trimming stripped 5 bases from V and 0 bases from J, with 12 bases between. This CDR3 reads CASSPPGASTDTQYF. CDR3 nucleotide sequence: TGTGCCAGCAGCCCGCCGGGAGCTAGCACAGATACGCAGTATTTT.

The chain uses TRBV5-6 and TRBJ1-4; 11 positions match TRBD1. Losses at the gene ends were 3 bases for V and 10 bases for J; bases not matched to a gene: 11. CDR3 size: 16 residues. Germline CDR1 is SGHDT and CDR2 is YYEEEE. The CDR3 nucleotides read TGTGCCAGCAGCTCGTCCGGGACAGGGGGAGGAGCAAAACTGTTTTTT. Translation gives CASSSSGTGGGAKLFF.

The count of this clone is one. The chain is built from TRBV6-5 and TRBJ2-3; D may be TRBD2 (5 bases). The ends were cut back, 0 bases at V and 1 base at J, with 11 bases in the middle. Germline V lookup: CDR1 MNHEY, CDR2 SVGAGI. CDR3 size: 16 residues. This CDR3 is CASSYSGSRGTDTQYF. CDR3 DNA: TGTGCCAGCAGTTACTCGGGGAGTCGGGGCACAGATACGCAGTATTTT.

This clone was detected a few times. J is TRBJ1-4 and V is TRBV19, with 10 bases fitting TRBD1. The CDR3 sequence is 15 residues long. Germline trimming cut 6 bases from V and 6 bases from J; bases unmatched to any gene: 7. Germline CDR1 and CDR2: LNHDA and SQIVND (reference sequence). The CDR3 loop is CASRAAGTGDEKLFF. The CDR3, as DNA: TGTGCCAGTAGAGCCGCCGGGACAGGGGATGAAAAACTGTTTTTT.

The chain has TRBV7-9 and TRBJ2-1; 8 bases agree with TRBD1. V shed 1 base, J shed 0 bases, and the junction held 2 bases outside the gene matches. Germline V gene data show CDR1 as SEHNR and CDR2 as FQNEAQ (reference sequence). The CDR3 runs 16 residues. This CDR3 reads CASSLGTGSSYNEQFF. Written as DNA, the CDR3 is TGTGCCAGCAGCTTAGGGACAGGGAGCTCCTACAATGAGCAGTTCTTC. The variable domain in full, with the rest retrieved from reference TRBV7-9 and TRBJ2-1, is DTGVSQNPRHKITKRGQNVTFRCDPISEHNRLYWYRQTLGQGPEFLTYFQNEAQLEKSRLLSDRFSAERPKGSFSTLEIQRTEQGDSAMYLCASSLGTGSSYNEQFFGPGTRLTVL.

The CDR3 coding sequence is TGTGCCAGCAGTGAACTGGGCAGCCGGAACACTGAAGCTTTCTTT. It translates to CASSELGSRNTEAFF. This chain joins TRBV2 and TRBJ1-1; no firm D call. Deletions cut 2 bases from V and 1 base from J, with 11 bases between. CDR3 length: 15 amino acids. Germline V gene sequence: CDR1 SNHLY, CDR2 FYNNEI.